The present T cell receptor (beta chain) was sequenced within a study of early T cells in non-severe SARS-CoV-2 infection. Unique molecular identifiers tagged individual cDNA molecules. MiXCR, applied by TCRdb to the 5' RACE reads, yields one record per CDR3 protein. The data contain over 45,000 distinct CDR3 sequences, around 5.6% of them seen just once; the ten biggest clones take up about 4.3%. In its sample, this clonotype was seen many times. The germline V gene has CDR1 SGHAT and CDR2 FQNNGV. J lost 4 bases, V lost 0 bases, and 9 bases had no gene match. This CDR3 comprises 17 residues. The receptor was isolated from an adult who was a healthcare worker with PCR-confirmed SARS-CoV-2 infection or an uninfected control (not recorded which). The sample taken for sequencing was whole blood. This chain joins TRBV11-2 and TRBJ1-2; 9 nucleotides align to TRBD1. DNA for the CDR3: TGTGCCAGCAGCTTAGATTCGGGACAGGGAGATCTCTATGGCTACACCTTC. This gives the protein CASSLDSGQGDLYGYTF.